Following are 24 T cell receptor beta chains from one sample sequenced in a study of cytomegalovirus exposure and HLA in healthy donors. PCR employed 60 Vbeta and 13 Jbeta primers. The data were produced by immunoSEQ multiplex PCR, yet TCRdb's version contains in-frame clones alone and is incomplete. In the table there are roughly 240,000 clones, roughly 82% of which are singletons. Input material: PBMCs. Receptor source: a woman aged 40 to 49 in good health and CMV-seropositive.

This sequence joins TRBV7-2 and TRBJ2-1; 13 bases are shared with TRBD2. This CDR3 spans 15 amino acids. With V trimmed by 6 bases and J by 8 bases, 7 bases remained unmatched. Germline lookup yields CDR1 SGHTA and CDR2 FQGNSA. DNA of the CDR3: TGTGCCAGCAGAGCACTAGCGGGGGGGCCCTATGAGCAGTTCTTC. This encodes CASRALAGGPYEQFF.

This clone came up once. Germline and junction disagree at one end, which may indicate a read error. The chain recombines TRBV7-9 with TRBJ2-7, with TRBD2 identical over 7 bases. The CDR3 is 13 residues long. Germline CDR1 is SEHNR and CDR2 is FQNEAQ (reference sequence). CDR3 amino acids: CSSSLRGDHEQYF. Written as DNA, the CDR3 is TGTTCCAGCAGCCTCCGGGGGGACCACGAGCAGTACTTC.

This chain links TRBV6-5 with TRBJ2-2; TRBD1 agrees at 9 bases. V dropped 6 bases and J dropped 1; count of bases not matched to a gene: 3. CDR3 length: 15 residues. Germline assignment: CDR1 MNHEY and CDR2 SVGAGI. The CDR3 sequence is CASSPGQGNTGELFF. In DNA, the CDR3 is TGTGCCAGCAGCCCGGGACAGGGGAACACCGGGGAGCTGTTTTTT.

This clone was detected only once. This CDR3 is also generated by other DNA sequences in the sample. The genes are TRBV4-2 and TRBJ2-7; 9 bases are a match to TRBD2. The germline gives CDR1 LGHNA, CDR2 YNFKEQ. The V gene end was trimmed by 3 bases and the J gene end by 2 bases; junction bases not matched to a gene: 5. The CDR3 sequence is 15 residues long. The CDR3 loop reads CASSQALAGAYEQYF. CDR3 coding DNA: TGTGCCAGCAGCCAGGCCTTAGCGGGAGCCTACGAGCAGTACTTC.

The CDR3 DNA follows: TGTGCCAGTAGTATTGGACACCTTAACACTGAAGCTTTCTTT. As protein: CASSIGHLNTEAFF. The J gene is TRBJ1-1, the V gene TRBV19, with D perhaps matching TRBD1 (5 bases). Germline V gene lookup returns CDR1 LNHDA and CDR2 SQIVND (reference sequence). The CDR3 loop spans 14 amino acids. V gave up 3 bases and J gave up 2 bases, with 10 bases separating them. The variable domain in full, completed from reference TRBV19 and TRBJ1-1, reads DGGITQSPKYLFRKEGQNVTLSCEQNLNHDAMYWYRQDPGQGLRLIYYSQIVNDFQKGDIAEGYSVSREKKESFPLTVTSAQKNPTAFYLCASSIGHLNTEAFFGQGTRLTVV.

The chain has TRBV18 and TRBJ1-1, with a weak D call TRBD1 (5 bases). The CDR3 sequence is 13 residues long. V lost 3 bases, J lost 3 bases, and 8 bases lay in between. CDR1 is KGHSH, CDR2 LQKENI, per germline. The CDR3 DNA follows: TGTGCCAGCTCACCCCAGGGATACACTGAAGCTTTCTTT. Translating gives CASSPQGYTEAFF.

The chain recombines TRBV6-8 with TRBJ2-3, with 14 bases matching TRBD2. CDR1 and CDR2 from the germline V gene are MNHGY and SAAAGT. V lost 4 bases and J lost 4; bases outside the gene matches: 13. The CDR3 sequence is 19 residues long. CDR3 loop: CASSCLGGRLAGGPDTQYF. The CDR3 DNA reads as TGTGCCAGCAGTTGCCTGGGGGGACGACTAGCGGGAGGGCCAGATACGCAGTATTTT.

V usage is TRBV9 and J usage is TRBJ1-2; TRBD1 is a possible D gene (6 bases). V lost 3 bases, J lost 5 bases, and 17 bases lay in between. Germline V gives CDR1 SGDLS, CDR2 YYNGEE. This CDR3 is 15 amino acids long. The CDR3, as DNA: TGTGCCAGCAGCGCCCGCCCGTCAGGGGTTTATGGCTACACCTTC. It specifies CASSARPSGVYGYTF. Together with reference TRBV9 and TRBJ1-2, the CDR3 gives the full variable domain: DSGVTQTPKHLITATGQRVTLRCSPRSGDLSVYWYQQSLDQGLQFLIQYYNGEERAKGNILERFSAQQFPDLHSELNLSSLELGDSALYFCASSARPSGVYGYTFGSGTRLTVV.

This rearrangement joins TRBV6-5 to TRBJ1-1; tentative D call: TRBD1 (6 bases). Germline V gene lookup returns CDR1 MNHEY and CDR2 SVGAGI. Trimming removed 0 bases from V and 0 bases from J, with 11 bases in between. The CDR3 runs 16 residues. CDR3 bases: TGTGCCAGCAGTTACTCGAGGGGGGGCCTGAACACTGAAGCTTTCTTT. This gives the protein CASSYSRGGLNTEAFF.

This clone appeared a single time. In DNA form, the CDR3 reads TGCAGCGTTGAACTCCCGAGACTTGCAGATACGCAGTATTTT. Amino acid sequence: CSVELPRLADTQYF. This chain uses TRBV29-1 with TRBJ2-3; D unresolved. Germline CDR1 SQVTM, CDR2 ANQGSEA. V dropped 2 bases and J dropped 4 bases, with 13 bases sitting between them. The CDR3 is 14 amino acids.

V usage is TRBV19 and J usage is TRBJ1-1; 7 nucleotides align to TRBD1. The CDR3 covers 13 residues. With 2 bases clipped from V and 6 bases from J, the junction kept 3 bases outside the gene matches. CDR1 LNHDA and CDR2 SQIVND come from the germline V gene (reference sequence). CDR3 in amino acids: CASSIRQGAEAFF. The CDR3 DNA reads TGTGCCAGTAGTATACGCCAGGGGGCTGAAGCTTTCTTT.

This clone was observed a single time. The chain combines TRBV6-1 with TRBJ2-3; 9 positions match TRBD2. The CDR3 has 14 amino acids. V shed 7 bases and J 4 bases; nucleotides not matched to a gene: 6. CDR1 and CDR2 (germline): MNHNS, SASEGT. The CDR3 nucleotides are TGTGCCAGCAAGGTGGCGGGGGGGTCAGATACGCAGTATTTT. Protein product: CASKVAGGSDTQYF.

This clone appeared a single time. The J gene is TRBJ1-2, the V gene TRBV20-1; D not resolved. This CDR3 is built from 11 residues. Germline CDR1 and CDR2: DFQATT and SNEGSKA (reference sequence). Trimming stripped 6 bases from V and 10 bases from J, with 15 bases between. Here the CDR3 reads CSARTTDHYTF. Here the CDR3 DNA reads TGCAGTGCAAGAACGACTGATCACTACACCTTC.

This chain links TRBV6-4 with TRBJ2-2, with D perhaps matching TRBD1 (6 bases). CDR3 length: 15 amino acids. Looked up from germline, CDR1 is MRHNA and CDR2 is SNTAGT. Trimming took 8 bases from V and 2 from J, leaving 15 bases between them. Here the CDR3 reads CASRRGHINTGELFF. The DNA for the CDR3 is TGTGCCAGCCGAAGGGGACATATCAACACCGGGGAGCTGTTTTTT.

This chain joins TRBV6-4 and TRBJ2-2; 10 nucleotides match TRBD1. The germline gives CDR1 MRHNA, CDR2 SNTAGT. The CDR3 has 17 residues. After removal of 6 bases from V and 2 bases from J, the junction contained 9 bases not matched to a gene. The CDR3, as DNA: TGTGCCAGCAGGGAGGGAGACAGGGGGCATAACACCGGGGAGCTGTTTTTT. Translated, it gives CASREGDRGHNTGELFF.

CDR3 in amino acids: CASSDQGRGTEAFF. The CDR3 DNA follows: TGTGCCAGCAGTGACCAGGGGAGAGGGACTGAAGCTTTCTTT. The V call is TRBV6-5, the J call TRBJ1-1; a possible D gene is TRBD1 (6 bases). The CDR3 runs to 14 residues. Germline values: CDR1 MNHEY, CDR2 SVGAGI. V lost 5 bases to trimming and J lost 5 bases, with 15 bases between them.

This chain uses TRBV7-2 with TRBJ1-1, with 7 positions matching TRBD1. The germline V gene encodes CDR1 SGHTA and CDR2 FQGNSA. This CDR3 is built from 15 residues. J was trimmed by 4 bases and V by 4 bases; bases with no gene match: 9. The CDR3 region has the DNA TGTGCCAGCAGCTCCACAGGGGTTGAAGGCACTGAAGCTTTCTTT. Its translation is CASSSTGVEGTEAFF.

This rearrangement joins TRBV10-2 to TRBJ1-2; 10 bases are a match to TRBD1. The V gene's germline CDR1 is WSHSY and CDR2 SAAADI. Germline trimming cut 8 bases from V and 4 bases from J; bases unmatched to any gene: 25. The CDR3 is 20 residues long. The CDR3 here is CASRPPLVRDRGEQGYGYTF. In nucleotides, the CDR3 is TGCGCCAGCCGACCACCTCTGGTCCGGGACAGGGGCGAGCAGGGCTATGGCTACACCTTC.

The chain uses TRBV1 and TRBJ2-7; no check of the table's D call, TRBD2, against the DNA was made. TRBV1 is a pseudogene. The CDR3 consists of 17 residues. The CDR3 DNA reads TGCACCAGCAGCCAAGATCACCGGACTAGCGGGGCCTACGAGCAGTACTTC. Translating gives CTSSQDHRTSGAYEQYF.

The CDR3 protein is CASSLFGGQVDGYTF. CDR3 nucleotide sequence: TGTGCCAGCAGCTTGTTCGGGGGGCAAGTTGATGGCTACACCTTC. The chain recombines TRBV5-5 with TRBJ1-2, with TRBD1 as a possible D gene (6 bases). CDR3 size: 15 residues. In germline, CDR1 is SGHKS, CDR2 YYEKEE (reference sequence). Trimming pared 1 base from V and 6 bases from J, leaving 16 bases between.

CDR3 region: CASSQTGTGPRGELFF. CDR3 in DNA: TGTGCCAGCAGCCAAACCGGGACAGGTCCTAGAGGGGAGCTGTTTTTT. The chain is built from TRBV5-6 and TRBJ2-2, with 8 bases that match TRBD1. Looked up from germline, CDR1 is SGHDT and CDR2 is YYEEEE. The trim removed 4 bases at V and 8 bases at J, leaving 13 bases unmatched. This CDR3 is built from 16 residues.

In this sample, this clone turned up a few times. The rearrangement joins TRBV6-6 to TRBJ2-3; no reliable D call. The germline V and J ends were trimmed by 7 bases and 2 bases, with 7 bases remaining between them. CDR3 length: 12 residues. Germline CDR1 reads MNHNY; CDR2 reads SVGAGI (reference sequence). The CDR3 bases are TGTGCCAGCACCAAAAACACAGATACGCAGTATTTT. Translating gives CASTKNTDTQYF.

The rearrangement links TRBV18 to TRBJ1-1, with TRBD1 matching over 7 bases. Germline CDR1 reads KGHSH; CDR2 reads LQKENI. The CDR3 extends over 12 amino acids. Trimming at V came to 4 bases and at J to 8 bases, leaving 4 bases not matched to a gene. This chain's CDR3 is CASSQTDREAFF. The DNA of the CDR3 is TGTGCCAGCTCACAAACGGACAGGGAAGCTTTCTTT.

This clone was observed a single time. This sequence joins TRBV7-9 and TRBJ2-2; the D gene is possibly TRBD1 (5 bases). This CDR3 has 14 amino acids. CDR1 and CDR2 from the germline V gene are SEHNR and FQNEAQ (reference sequence). Trimming took 5 bases from V and 6 from J, leaving 13 bases between them. In nucleotides, the CDR3 is TGTGCCAGCAGCCCCCCCCAGGGTGCCGGGGAGCTGTTTTTT. Its protein product is CASSPPQGAGELFF.